Shown below are 3 T cell receptor beta chains from a single sample sequenced in a study of cytomegalovirus exposure and HLA in healthy donors (dated 2017 in TCRdb). Libraries were built with the immunoSEQ multiplex PCR assay. A mixture of 60 forward primers for TCR Vbeta segments and 13 reverse primers for TCR Jbeta segments was used in the multiplex PCR. TCRdb retrieved this table from immuneACCESS and kept in-frame rearrangements only. Not all clones are present; in checked studies, unresolved V genes account for under half, and no reason is known for the remainder. This sample holds around 200,000 clones; approximately 70% were observed only once. The leading ten clones occupy approximately 3.1% of the sample. Sequenced: PBMCs. The receptors stem from a woman aged 30 to 39 in good health and CMV-seropositive.

This clone occurred once. V usage is TRBV14 and J usage is TRBJ2-3; D is ambiguous. The CDR3 loop spans 15 amino acids. V lost 3 bases and J 1 base, leaving 11 bases between the germline ends. CDR1 SGHDN and CDR2 FVKESK come from the germline V gene. As DNA, the CDR3 is TGTGCCAGCAGCCAGTCGATCCGGGGCACAGATACGCAGTATTTT. Its translation: CASSQSIRGTDTQYF.

This chain connects TRBV7-6 to TRBJ2-2, with 14 positions matching TRBD2. Unmatched junction bases numbered 12, after V lost 5 bases and J lost 7 bases. CDR3 size: 18 residues. Germline V CDR1 and CDR2: SGHVS, FNYEAQ. In DNA form, the CDR3 reads TGTGCCAGCAGCGAGGGACTAGCGGGAGAATCGGCAGGCGGGGAGCTGTTTTTT. Translation gives CASSEGLAGESAGGELFF.

The chain joins TRBV7-9 to TRBJ2-5, with TRBD2 identical over 7 bases. Trimming took 5 bases from V and 5 from J; bases not matched to a gene: 11. Germline V gene data show CDR1 as SEHNR and CDR2 as FQNEAQ (reference sequence). The CDR3 contains 15 residues. Written as DNA, the CDR3 is TGTGCCAGCAGCCCTAGGGGAGGGCCTGTGGAGACCCAGTACTTC. As protein: CASSPRGGPVETQYF. Using reference TRBV7-9 and TRBJ2-5 for the parts outside the CDR3, the full variable domain is DTGVSQNPRHKITKRGQNVTFRCDPISEHNRLYWYRQTLGQGPEFLTYFQNEAQLEKSRLLSDRFSAERPKGSFSTLEIQRTEQGDSAMYLCASSPRGGPVETQYFGPGTRLLVL.